This TCR beta chain is drawn from a study (TCRdb year 2016). From its cysteine to its phenylalanine, the CDR3 spans 16 amino acids. CDR3 DNA only is kept here, 48 bases in frame from base 1. Looking up the germline V gene yields CDR1 KGHDR and CDR2 SFDVKD. Here V drops 4 bases and J drops 3 bases, and the junction holds 7 bases not matched to any gene. Regarding this clonotype: It has no known antigen specificity. The input lacks base qualities; no much larger clone sits a single base away.

The library relied on RT-PCR. Data came from an Illumina MiSeq. The raw public data were reprocessed by TCRdb itself: fastp quality trimming at Q25, MiXCR clonotype calling, in-frame beta chains only. For every CDR3 protein sequence, its rows merge into one entry that carries the most common genes and DNA. This sample is represented by 650,000 to 800,000 distinct CDR3 sequences; 13% to 15% of them were singletons. 3.6% of the sample comes from the top ten. The clonotype was recovered from a female donor in good health, serving as a healthy control. Sequenced: memory CD4+ T cells from blood. This chain is built from TRBV24-1 and TRBJ1-5; 8 central nucleotides agree with TRBD1. The CDR3 has the sequence CATSDPRQGSNQPQHF. The nucleotide sequence reads TGTGCCACCAGTGACCCGAGACAGGGGTCCAATCAGCCCCAGCATTTT.